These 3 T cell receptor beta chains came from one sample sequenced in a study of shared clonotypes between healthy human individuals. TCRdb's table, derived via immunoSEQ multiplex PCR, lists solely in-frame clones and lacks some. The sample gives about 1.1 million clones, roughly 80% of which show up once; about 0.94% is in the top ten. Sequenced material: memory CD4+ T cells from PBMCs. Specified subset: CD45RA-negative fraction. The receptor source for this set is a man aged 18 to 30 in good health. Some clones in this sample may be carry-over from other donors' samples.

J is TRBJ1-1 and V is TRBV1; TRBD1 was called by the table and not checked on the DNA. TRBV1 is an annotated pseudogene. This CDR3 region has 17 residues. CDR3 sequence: CTSSQDRVIGETTEAFF. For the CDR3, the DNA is TGCACCAGCAGCCAAGATCGGGTAATAGGGGAAACTACTGAAGCTTTCTTT.

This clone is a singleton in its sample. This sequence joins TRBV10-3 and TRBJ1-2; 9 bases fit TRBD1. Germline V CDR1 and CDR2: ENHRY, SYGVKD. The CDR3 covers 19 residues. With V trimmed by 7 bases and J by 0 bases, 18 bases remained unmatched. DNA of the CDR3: TGTGCCATCAAAGACTCTTTGGGGACAGGGATACCTTCTAACTATGGCTACACCTTC. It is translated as CAIKDSLGTGIPSNYGYTF.

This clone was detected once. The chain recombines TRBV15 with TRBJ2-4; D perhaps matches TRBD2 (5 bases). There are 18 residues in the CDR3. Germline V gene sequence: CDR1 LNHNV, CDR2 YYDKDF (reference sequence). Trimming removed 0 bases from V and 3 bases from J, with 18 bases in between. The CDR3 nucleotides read TGTGCCACCAGCAGAGATCCCGCCGGGGTTCGGGGCAAAAACATTCAGTACTTC. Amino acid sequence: CATSRDPAGVRGKNIQYF.